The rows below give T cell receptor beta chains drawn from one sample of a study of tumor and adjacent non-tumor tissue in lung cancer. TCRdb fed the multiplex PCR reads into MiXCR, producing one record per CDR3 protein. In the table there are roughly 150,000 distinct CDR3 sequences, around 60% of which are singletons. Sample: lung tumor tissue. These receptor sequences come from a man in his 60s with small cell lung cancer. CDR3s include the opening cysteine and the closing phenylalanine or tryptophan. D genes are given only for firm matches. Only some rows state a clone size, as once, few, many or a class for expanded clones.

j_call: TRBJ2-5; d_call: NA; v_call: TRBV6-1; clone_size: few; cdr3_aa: CASSDYPDPEEAQYF; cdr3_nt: TGTGCCAGCAGTGACTATCCGGACCCAGAAGAGGCCCAGTACTTC
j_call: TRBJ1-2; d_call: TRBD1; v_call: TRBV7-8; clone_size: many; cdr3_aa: CASSSDRGVGYTF; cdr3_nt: TGTGCCAGCAGCTCGGACAGGGGAGTAGGCTACACCTTC
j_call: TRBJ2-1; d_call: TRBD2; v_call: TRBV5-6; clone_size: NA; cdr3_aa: CASSLVGLVARRQFF; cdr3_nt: TGTGCCAGCAGCTTGGTGGGACTAGTGGCCCGGCGGCAGTTCTTC
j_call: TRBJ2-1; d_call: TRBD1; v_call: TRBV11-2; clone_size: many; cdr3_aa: CASSLDRGNEQFF; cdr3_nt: TGTGCCAGCAGCTTGGACAGGGGCAATGAGCAGTTCTTC
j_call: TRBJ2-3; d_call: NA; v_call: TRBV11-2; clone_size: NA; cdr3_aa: CASILVPGTHYF; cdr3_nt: TGTGCCAGCATCTTAGTTCCGGGTACGCACTATTTT
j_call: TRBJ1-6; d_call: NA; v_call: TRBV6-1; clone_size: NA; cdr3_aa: CASSEARDFSPLHF; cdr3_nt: TGTGCCAGCAGTGAAGCCCGGGACTTTTCACCCCTCCACTTT
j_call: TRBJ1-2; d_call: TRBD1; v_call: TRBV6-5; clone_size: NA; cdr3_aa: CASSSTGVHGYNF; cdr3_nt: TGTGCCAGCAGTTCCACAGGGGTCCATGGCTACAACTTC
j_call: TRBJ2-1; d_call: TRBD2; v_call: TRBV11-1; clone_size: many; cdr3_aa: CASSLSGRAENEQFF; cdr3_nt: TGTGCCAGCAGCTTAAGCGGGAGGGCGGAGAATGAGCAGTTCTTC
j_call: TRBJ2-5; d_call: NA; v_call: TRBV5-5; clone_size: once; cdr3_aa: CASNYTGETQYF; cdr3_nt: TGTGCCAGCAACTACACTGGGGAGACCCAGTACTTC
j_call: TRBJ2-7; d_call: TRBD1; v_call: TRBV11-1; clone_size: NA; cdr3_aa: CASGGQGRKQYF; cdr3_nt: TGTGCCAGCGGCGGACAGGGGCGCAAGCAATACTTC
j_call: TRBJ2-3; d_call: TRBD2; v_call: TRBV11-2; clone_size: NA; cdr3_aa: CPSSLLAEFTDTQYF; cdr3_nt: TGTCCCAGCAGCCTACTAGCGGAGTTCACAGATACGCAATATTTT
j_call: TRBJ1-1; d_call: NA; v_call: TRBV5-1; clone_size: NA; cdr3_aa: CASSRLPPTEAFF; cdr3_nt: TGCGCCAGCAGCAGATTACCCCCTACTGAAGCTTTCTTT
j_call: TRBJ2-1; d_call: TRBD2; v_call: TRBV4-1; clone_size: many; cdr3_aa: CASSQVAGTQFF; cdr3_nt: TGCGCCAGCAGCCAAGTAGCGGGTACCCAGTTCTTC
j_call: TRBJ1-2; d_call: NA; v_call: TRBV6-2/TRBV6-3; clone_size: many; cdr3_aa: CASSRGGGPYGYTF; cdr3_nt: TGTGCCAGCAGCAGGGGAGGTGGACCTTATGGCTACACCTTC
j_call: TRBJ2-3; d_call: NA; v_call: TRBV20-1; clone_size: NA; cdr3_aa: CSASNAELFDTDTQYF; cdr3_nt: TGCAGTGCTAGTAACGCTGAGCTCTTTGATACAGATACGCAGTATTTT
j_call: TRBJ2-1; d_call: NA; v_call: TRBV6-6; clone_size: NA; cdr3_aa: CSSTRSNEQFF; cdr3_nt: TGTTCCAGCACTCGGAGTAATGAGCAGTTCTTC
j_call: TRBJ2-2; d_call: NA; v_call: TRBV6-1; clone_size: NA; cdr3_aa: CASMPAWSRQELLF; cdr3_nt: TGTGCCAGCATGCCTGCGTGGAGCCGACAGGAGCTGCTTTTT
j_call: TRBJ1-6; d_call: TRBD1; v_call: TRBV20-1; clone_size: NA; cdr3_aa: CSARGTGQSTLHF; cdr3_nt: TGCAGCGCTAGAGGGACAGGGCAATCAACCCTCCATTTT
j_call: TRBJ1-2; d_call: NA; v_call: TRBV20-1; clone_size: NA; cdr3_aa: CSDRNRVADGYTF; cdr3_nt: TGCAGTGATAGGAACAGGGTCGCGGATGGCTACACCTTC
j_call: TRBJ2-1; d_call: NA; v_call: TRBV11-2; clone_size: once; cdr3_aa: CANSFVGSAEHFF; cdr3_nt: TGTGCCAACAGCTTTGTTGGTAGCGCTGAGCACTTCTTC
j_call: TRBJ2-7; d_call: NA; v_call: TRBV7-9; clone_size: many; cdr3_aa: CASSRREAYEQYF; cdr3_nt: TGTGCCAGCAGCCGCAGGGAAGCCTACGAGCAGTACTTC
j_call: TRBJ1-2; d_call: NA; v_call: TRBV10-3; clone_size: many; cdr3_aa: CAITDAGEGGYTF; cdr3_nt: TGTGCCATCACCGACGCAGGGGAAGGAGGCTACACCTTC
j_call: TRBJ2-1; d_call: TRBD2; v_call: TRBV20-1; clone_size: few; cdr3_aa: CSATLPTSGSSYNEQFF; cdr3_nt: TGCAGTGCTACCCTTCCGACTAGCGGGAGCTCCTACAATGAGCAGTTCTTC
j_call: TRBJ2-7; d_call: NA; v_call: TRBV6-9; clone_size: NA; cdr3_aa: CPSRNDGKKRCEQYF; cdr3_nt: TGTCCCAGCAGGAATGACGGCAAAAAGAGGTGCGAGCAGTACTTC
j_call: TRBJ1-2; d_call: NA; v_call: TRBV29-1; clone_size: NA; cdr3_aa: CSTLQGAGYGYTF; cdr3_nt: TGCAGCACACTCCAGGGAGCAGGCTATGGCTACACCTTC
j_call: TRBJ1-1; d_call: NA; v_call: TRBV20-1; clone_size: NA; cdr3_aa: CSASKGVTEAIF; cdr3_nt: TGTAGTGCTAGTAAGGGGGTCACTGAAGCTATCTTT
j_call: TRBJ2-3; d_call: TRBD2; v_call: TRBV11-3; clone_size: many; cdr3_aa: CASSLGLAGVSTDTQYF; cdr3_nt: TGTGCCAGCAGCTTAGGACTAGCGGGCGTCAGCACAGATACGCAGTATTTT
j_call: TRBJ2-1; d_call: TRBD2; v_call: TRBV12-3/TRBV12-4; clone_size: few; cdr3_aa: CASSPTVAGVVEQFF; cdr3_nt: TGTGCCAGCAGCCCAACAGTAGCGGGAGTGGTGGAGCAGTTCTTC
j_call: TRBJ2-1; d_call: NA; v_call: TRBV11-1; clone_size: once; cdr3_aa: CASSSRNRLDYNEQFF; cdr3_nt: TGTGCCAGCAGCTCCCGGAACAGGCTCGATTACAATGAGCAGTTCTTC
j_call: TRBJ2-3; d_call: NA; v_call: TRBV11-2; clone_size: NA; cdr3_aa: CASSSTLVGGSDTQYF; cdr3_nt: TGTGCCAGCAGCTCAACTCTAGTAGGGGGATCAGATACGCAATATTTT
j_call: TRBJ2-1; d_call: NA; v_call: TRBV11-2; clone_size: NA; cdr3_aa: CACSFTGPLHDEQFF; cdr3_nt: TGTGCCTGCAGCTTCACGGGGCCCCTCCACGATGAGCAGTTCTTC
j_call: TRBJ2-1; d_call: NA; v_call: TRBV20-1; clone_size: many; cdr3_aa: CSASSRLARDEQFF; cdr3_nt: TGCAGTGCTAGTTCTCGGCTAGCCCGGGATGAGCAGTTCTTC
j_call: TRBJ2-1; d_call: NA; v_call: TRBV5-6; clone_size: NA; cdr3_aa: CAISLSPREQFF; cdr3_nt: TGTGCCATCAGCTTGTCCCCCCGGGAGCAGTTCTTC
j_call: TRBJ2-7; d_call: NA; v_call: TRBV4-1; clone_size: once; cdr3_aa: CASNQKRQSYEQYF; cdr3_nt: TGCGCCAGCAACCAAAAGCGGCAGAGCTACGAGCAGTACTTC
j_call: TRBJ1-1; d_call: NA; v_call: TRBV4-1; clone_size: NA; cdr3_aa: CASSQAGLDTEAFF; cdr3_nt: TGCGCCAGCAGCCAAGCCGGTCTGGACACTGAAGCTTTCTTT
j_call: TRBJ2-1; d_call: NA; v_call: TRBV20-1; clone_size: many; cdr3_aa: CSCGAYNEQFF; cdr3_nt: TGCAGTTGCGGGGCCTACAATGAGCAGTTCTTC
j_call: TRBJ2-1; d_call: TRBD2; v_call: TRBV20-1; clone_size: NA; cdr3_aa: CSASGTRGCNEQFF; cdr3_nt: TGCAGTGCTTCCGGGACTAGGGGTTGCAATGAGCAGTTCTTC
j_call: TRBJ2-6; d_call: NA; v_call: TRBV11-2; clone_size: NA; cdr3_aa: CASSLPGHGLSRANVLTF; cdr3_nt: TGTGCCAGCAGTTTACCGGGACATGGTCTGTCTAGGGCCAACGTCCTGACTTTC
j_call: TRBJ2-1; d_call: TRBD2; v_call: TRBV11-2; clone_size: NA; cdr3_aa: CASSSGLAVGPHNEQFF; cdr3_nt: TGTGCCAGCAGTTCGGGACTAGCGGTAGGGCCCCACAATGAGCAGTTCTTC
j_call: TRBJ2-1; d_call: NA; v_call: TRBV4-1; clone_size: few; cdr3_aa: CASSQDRLAFDEQFF; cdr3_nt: TGCGCCAGCAGCCAAGATCGCCTAGCTTTCGATGAGCAGTTCTTC
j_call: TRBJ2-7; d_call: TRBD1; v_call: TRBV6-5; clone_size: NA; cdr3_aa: CASSLDRGLYERYF; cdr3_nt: TGTGCCAGCAGTTTGGACAGGGGGCTCTACGAACGGTACTTC
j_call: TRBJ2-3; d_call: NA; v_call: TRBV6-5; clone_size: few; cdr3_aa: CASSYSPGGADTQYF; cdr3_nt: TGTGCCAGCAGTTATTCCCCCGGGGGTGCAGATACGCAGTATTTT
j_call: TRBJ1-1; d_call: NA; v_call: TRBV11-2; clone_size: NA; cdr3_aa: CASSLGGGTDAFF; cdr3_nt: TGTGCCAGTAGCTTAGGTGGGGGGACTGATGCTTTCTTT
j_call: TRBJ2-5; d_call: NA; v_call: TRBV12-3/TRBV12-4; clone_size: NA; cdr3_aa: CASSTTEAQYF; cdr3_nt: TGTGCCAGCAGTACCACAGAGGCCCAGTACTTC
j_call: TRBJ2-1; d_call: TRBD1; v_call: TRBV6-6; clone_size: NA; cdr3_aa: CASVDAGTGTYTEQFF; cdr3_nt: TGTGCCAGCGTTGATGCCGGGACAGGGACCTACACTGAGCAGTTCTTC